This T cell receptor (beta chain) came from a study of relationships among human T cell subsets. Study conclusions and caveats: Over 55% of CD8+ cytotoxic sequences were in clones over 100 reads; regulatory and Th2 had few. A CD4+CD8+ double-positive population could not be excluded by bead sorting. A couple of pan T samples were processed with pan B cells.

Regarding this clonotype: Its antigen is unidentified.

V lost 5 bases to trimming and J lost 5 bases; unmatched junction nucleotides: 7. The CDR3 has 13 amino acids. The germline gives CDR1 SQVTM, CDR2 ANQGSEA. The T cell receptor alpha and beta CDR3 regions were amplified from mRNA by semiquantitative ARM-PCR. Exponential amplification used communal superprimers after tagged nested gene-specific primers in ARM-PCR. TCRdb fed the multiplex PCR reads into MiXCR, producing one record per CDR3 protein. The sample lists 5,000 or so distinct CDR3 sequences; approximately 84% were seen once. Magnetic beads coated with subset-specific antibodies isolated the T cell subsets.

The sequenced sample consisted of total T cells sorted from blood. This sequence joins TRBV29-1 and TRBJ1-2, with 8 nucleotides matching TRBD1. The receptor was isolated from a man aged 35 to 55 in good health. The CDR3 sequence is CSVLGRGLYGYTF. The CDR3 bases are TGCAGCGTTCTGGGCAGGGGGCTGTATGGCTACACCTTC.